A single sample is the source of the 14 T cell receptor beta chains below, sequenced in a study of shared clonotypes between healthy human individuals. Clones were read by immunoSEQ multiplex PCR, and TCRdb kept only the in-frame ones, dropping some. The sample lists millions of clones, 90% to 95% occurring once. The sequenced sample was naive CD4+ T cells sorted from blood. Stated subset: CD45RA+ positively selected. These TCRs come from a man aged 18 to 30 in good health.

The chain has TRBV5-1 and TRBJ2-2, with 8 bases aligning to TRBD1. V lost 4 bases to trimming and J lost 7 bases; unmatched junction nucleotides: 6. This CDR3 is built from 14 residues. The germline V gene has CDR1 SGHRS and CDR2 YFSETQ. The chain's CDR3 is CASSAGQGLGELFF. The CDR3 DNA follows: TGCGCCAGCAGCGCAGGACAGGGACTCGGGGAGCTGTTTTTT.

This sequence joins TRBV7-8 and TRBJ1-5; D is possibly TRBD1 (5 bases). The germline V gene encodes CDR1 SGHVS and CDR2 FQNEAQ. The CDR3 has 15 amino acids. V dropped 2 bases and J dropped 3 bases, with 11 bases sitting between them. The chain's CDR3 is CASSLTEQVNQPQHF. CDR3 bases: TGTGCCAGCAGCTTAACGGAACAGGTCAATCAGCCCCAGCATTTT.

DNA of the CDR3: TGTGCCAGCAGCTGGGGGACTAGCGGGAGACAAGAGACCCAGTACTTC. Translated: CASSWGTSGRQETQYF. This chain connects TRBV5-8 to TRBJ2-5; 14 bases agree with TRBD2. The CDR3 consists of 16 residues. V trimming: 3 bases; J trimming: 2 bases; junction bases outside the gene matches: 3. Looked up from germline, CDR1 is SGHTS and CDR2 is YDEGEE.

For the CDR3, the DNA is TGTGCCAGCAGCCAGAGACCTTCTAACTATGGCTACACCTTC. Protein product: CASSQRPSNYGYTF. This sequence joins TRBV28 and TRBJ1-2; D is ambiguous. CDR3 length: 14 amino acids. V was cut by 6 bases and J by 0 bases, with 11 bases left in between. CDR1 is MDHEN and CDR2 is SYDVKM in the germline V gene.

On this clone: At one end the junction does not follow the germline gene, possibly because of a read error. The chain couples TRBV2 to TRBJ1-5; D is ambiguous. CDR3 length: 15 residues. Germline lookup yields CDR1 SNHLY and CDR2 FYNNEI. CDR3 nucleotide sequence: TGTGCCAACAGTGCCACTCGGTATAGCAATCAGCCCCAGCATTTT. It is translated as CANSATRYSNQPQHF.

The V and J genes are TRBV19 and TRBJ2-5, with 7 bases aligning to TRBD1. The CDR3 has 14 residues. The germline CDR1 and CDR2 sequences are LNHDA and SQIVND (reference sequence). V was clipped by 3 bases and J by 1 base; unmatched bases: 2. The CDR3 is CASSMDRIQETQYF. CDR3 sequence (DNA): TGTGCCAGTAGTATGGACAGGATCCAAGAGACCCAGTACTTC.

This clone was counted a single time. The rearrangement uses TRBV18 and TRBJ2-7; D is possibly TRBD1 (6 bases). CDR3 length equals 12 residues. Germline assignment: CDR1 KGHSH and CDR2 LQKENI. The V end was cut by 3 bases, the J end by 7 bases, with 10 bases between. The CDR3 nucleotides are TGTGCCAGCTCACCCAGGGGTGAAGAGCAGTACTTC. This translates into CASSPRGEEQYF.

The V and J genes are TRBV5-1 and TRBJ2-7, with no clear D. The V gene lost 0 bases and the J gene lost 5 bases, with 15 bases spanning the gap. Germline V lookup: CDR1 SGHRS, CDR2 YFSETQ. This CDR3 region has 15 residues. CDR3 loop: CASSLEGQVIHEQYF. CDR3 nucleotide sequence: TGCGCCAGCAGCTTGGAGGGCCAGGTGATCCACGAGCAGTACTTC.

V gene TRBV29-1 combines with J gene TRBJ2-1; 14 nucleotides line up with TRBD2. The V gene end was trimmed by 6 bases and the J gene end by 9 bases; junction bases not matched to a gene: 7. The CDR3 contains 14 residues. Per germline, CDR1 SQVTM and CDR2 ANQGSEA. CDR3 nucleotides: TGCAGCGTGCGTGGGACTAGCGGGGGAAGTGAGCAGTTCTTC. This gives the protein CSVRGTSGGSEQFF.

The chain joins TRBV11-3 to TRBJ2-2; D may be TRBD2 (6 bases). Germline V gene lookup returns CDR1 SGHNT and CDR2 YENEEA. V lost 5 bases, J lost 3 bases, and 13 bases lay in between. This CDR3 region has 15 residues. The chain's CDR3 is CASSPGRVDTGELFF. In DNA form, the CDR3 reads TGTGCCAGCAGCCCCGGGAGAGTGGACACCGGGGAGCTGTTTTTT.

The chain uses TRBV14 and TRBJ1-5, with D unresolved. Looked up from germline, CDR1 is SGHDN and CDR2 is FVKESK. The V end was cut by 4 bases, the J end by 1 base, with 5 bases between. This CDR3 spans 13 amino acids. In DNA form, the CDR3 reads TGTGCCAGCAGCCTTGAAAGCAATCAGCCCCAGCATTTT. It yields the protein CASSLESNQPQHF.

The V gene is TRBV11-2, the J gene TRBJ1-1; no clear D gene. V lost 1 base to trimming and J lost 8 bases, with 8 bases between them. Germline V gene lookup returns CDR1 SGHAT and CDR2 FQNNGV. This CDR3 region has 12 residues. The CDR3 sequence is CASSLVPAEAFF. The CDR3 DNA reads TGTGCCAGCAGCTTAGTCCCGGCAGAAGCTTTCTTT.

The chain is built from TRBV6-5 and TRBJ2-1; 11 bases are a match to TRBD2. With V trimmed by 6 bases and J by 2 bases, 3 bases remained unmatched. This CDR3 has 15 residues. CDR1 and CDR2 from the germline V gene are MNHEY and SVGAGI. The CDR3 loop is CASRTSGATYNEQFF. The CDR3 DNA sequence: TGTGCCAGCAGGACTAGCGGGGCCACCTACAATGAGCAGTTCTTC.

This clone was seen just once. This rearrangement joins TRBV5-8 to TRBJ1-1, with D unclear. Trimming took 0 bases from V and 6 from J, leaving 6 bases between them. The CDR3 covers 12 residues. Germline V lookup: CDR1 SGHTS, CDR2 YDEGEE. The CDR3 nucleotides are TGTGCCAGCAGCTTGGCTGGACCTGAAGCTTTCTTT. Its protein is CASSLAGPEAFF.